This note documents a single T cell receptor beta chain sequence. In the study's own analysis: Reference gene primer amplification yielded estimated nucleated cell counts. Repertoires were generated with immunoSEQ multiplex PCR, while TCRdb's copy carries only in-frame clones and drops some. V and J calls plus clone size are reproduced from that table; the DNA served to infer D and trimming. The table lists hundreds of thousands of clones, more than 80% of them singletons. This sample is part of a study of blood T cell repertoires in COVID-19. Overall study: COVID-19 samples from acute and convalescent phases originated in the United States, Italy and Spain. PBMCs, B-cell-depleted T cells, or T cells provided the cDNA or gDNA that made up the material.

CDR1 is SGHRS, CDR2 YFSETQ, per germline. The CDR3 loop spans 15 amino acids. V lost 4 bases and J lost 4, with 17 bases in between. This clonotype was obtained from a young woman with active or convalescent COVID-19. Sequencing was done on a sample of peripheral blood. The chain is built from TRBV5-1 and TRBJ1-1, with D possibly matching TRBD1 (6 bases). DNA of the CDR3: TGCGCCAGCAGCCAGGGTACAGGGAGTCTCACTGAAGCTTTCTTT. The encoded protein is CASSQGTGSLTEAFF.